Shown below are 28 T cell receptor beta chains from a single sample sequenced in a study of shared clonotypes between healthy human individuals. The repertoire was sequenced with immunoSEQ multiplex PCR; TCRdb's copy has only in-frame clones and lacks some. The table records some 1,400,000 clones, around 97% of them present only once. The specimen sequenced was naive CD4+ T cells sorted from blood. As for subset: CD45RA+ positively selected. The receptors shown here come from a man aged 25-40 years in good health.

This chain joins TRBV6-1 and TRBJ2-7; D possibly corresponds to TRBD1 (6 bases). This CDR3 has 13 residues. V shed 7 bases and J shed 1 base, with 11 bases lying between them. Germline CDR1 is MNHNS and CDR2 is SASEGT. CDR3 region: CASTTGQSYEQYF. The CDR3 region has the DNA TGTGCCAGCACTACAGGACAGTCCTACGAGCAGTACTTC.

The chain has TRBV19 and TRBJ2-5, with D perhaps matching TRBD2 (7 bases). Germline V gene data show CDR1 as LNHDA and CDR2 as SQIVND (reference sequence). This CDR3 comprises 15 residues. The V and J ends lost 1 base and 2 bases respectively, with 11 bases between them. The CDR3 is CASSIVGGAQETQYF. CDR3 nucleotide sequence: TGTGCCAGTAGTATAGTGGGGGGGGCGCAAGAGACCCAGTACTTC.

This chain uses TRBV5-1 with TRBJ2-1; 8 bases are a match to TRBD2. This CDR3 has 14 amino acids. The V and J ends lost 5 bases and 8 bases, in that order; junction bases with no gene match: 9. Germline V gives CDR1 SGHRS, CDR2 YFSETQ. The CDR3, as DNA: TGCGCCAGCAGTGAACCAGCGGGAGCCGATGAGCAGTTCTTC. It codes for CASSEPAGADEQFF. Filled out from reference TRBV5-1 and TRBJ2-1, the complete variable domain reads KAGVTQTPRYLIKTRGQQVTLSCSPISGHRSVSWYQQTPGQGLQFLFEYFSETQRNKGNFPGRFSGRQFSNSRSEMNVSTLELGDSALYLCASSEPAGADEQFFGPGTRLTVL.

The chain couples TRBV28 to TRBJ1-5; tentatively, D is TRBD1 (5 bases). There are 15 residues in the CDR3. Trimming took 8 bases from V and 4 from J, leaving 18 bases between them. From germline, CDR1 is MDHEN and CDR2 SYDVKM. The CDR3, as DNA: TGTGCCAGCCGGGAAGGGACTATTAGGAATCAGCCCCAGCATTTT. It specifies CASREGTIRNQPQHF.

The V gene is TRBV10-1, the J gene TRBJ2-3; the D is unclear. The ends were cut back, 7 bases at V and 5 bases at J, with 13 bases in the middle. Germline-derived CDR1 and CDR2 are WNHNN and SYGVQD (reference sequence). The CDR3 length is 13 residues. The chain's CDR3 is CASNRKPEDTQYF. The CDR3 DNA sequence: TGCGCCAGCAACAGAAAGCCCGAAGATACGCAGTATTTT.

This chain links TRBV6-1 with TRBJ1-1; D gene uncertain. This CDR3 has 12 residues. Trimming cost V 3 bases and J 7 bases, with 9 bases left between them. Germline CDR1 reads MNHNS; CDR2 reads SASEGT. CDR3 sequence: CASSDTSREAFF. The CDR3 bases are TGTGCCAGCAGTGACACGAGTCGTGAAGCTTTCTTT.

V gene TRBV12-5 combines with J gene TRBJ2-1; D gene ambiguous. Trimming removed 0 bases at V and 7 bases at J, with 16 bases between. CDR3 size: 16 residues. CDR1 LGHNT and CDR2 FRNRAP come from the germline V gene. This CDR3 is CASGLVLGLPRNEQFF. The DNA of the CDR3 is TGTGCTAGTGGTTTGGTTCTCGGGCTCCCTAGGAATGAGCAGTTCTTC.

The chain links TRBV30 to TRBJ2-3, with D maybe TRBD2 (7 bases). There are 16 residues in the CDR3. Germline V lookup: CDR1 GTSNPN, CDR2 SVGIG (reference sequence). The V end was cut by 0 bases, the J end by 1 base, with 14 bases between. DNA of the CDR3: TGTGCCTGGAGTGTACAAGGGGGAGGGGGCACAGATACGCAGTATTTT. Translation gives CAWSVQGGGGTDTQYF. Filled out from reference TRBV30 and TRBJ2-3, the complete variable domain reads SQTIHQWPATLVQPVGSPLSLECTVEGTSNPNLYWYRQAAGRGLQLLFYSVGIGQISSEVPQNLSASRPQDRQFILSSKKLLLSDSGFYLCAWSVQGGGGTDTQYFGPGTRLTVL.

This clone has a single count. V usage is TRBV18 and J usage is TRBJ2-3; 10 bases map to TRBD2. This CDR3 has 16 residues. V was clipped by 3 bases and J by 2 bases; unmatched bases: 5. The germline V gene has CDR1 KGHSH and CDR2 LQKENI. The CDR3, as DNA: TGTGCCAGCTCACCTATAGCGGGAGGCTACACAGATACGCAGTATTTT. It encodes CASSPIAGGYTDTQYF.

This chain joins TRBV6-5 and TRBJ2-7; D is possibly TRBD2 (5 bases). V lost 5 bases and J lost 3, with 17 bases in between. Germline V gives CDR1 MNHEY, CDR2 SVGAGI. This CDR3 comprises 15 residues. The CDR3 sequence: CASSPEVRRYYEQYF. The CDR3 region has the DNA TGTGCCAGCAGTCCGGAGGTTCGACGGTACTACGAGCAGTACTTC.

This chain uses TRBV14 with TRBJ2-1, with TRBD2 identical over 7 bases. Germline lookup yields CDR1 SGHDN and CDR2 FVKESK. The CDR3 length is 16 residues. The junction had 5 bases not matched to a gene; V was cut back by 3 bases and J by 0 bases. The CDR3 nucleotides are TGTGCCAGCAGCCACCGGGGGGAGAGCTCCTACAATGAGCAGTTCTTC. It is translated as CASSHRGESSYNEQFF.

The sample holds a few counts of this clone. The chain has TRBV7-3 and TRBJ2-2; D unclear. V dropped 2 bases and J dropped 3 bases, with 4 bases sitting between them. Looked up from germline, CDR1 is SGHTA and CDR2 is FQGTGA. This CDR3 is built from 13 residues. Here the CDR3 reads CASSLDYTGELFF. The CDR3 nucleotides read TGTGCCAGCAGCTTAGATTACACCGGGGAGCTGTTTTTT.

Regarding this clone: One end of the junction does not line up with germline, which may come from a read error. The chain joins TRBV7-7 to TRBJ2-1; the D gene is possibly TRBD2 (6 bases). In germline, CDR1 is SSHAT, CDR2 FNYEAQ (reference sequence). The CDR3 is 13 amino acids. DNA for the CDR3: TGTGCTAGCAGCTTTACGGGAGTGGGTGAGCAGTTCTTC. Its translation is CASSFTGVGEQFF.

The CDR3 reads CAIRGGRGDLYGYTF. CDR3 DNA sequence: TGTGCCATCCGGGGAGGGCGGGGAGACCTATATGGCTACACCTTC. The rearrangement uses TRBV28 and TRBJ1-2; no definite D call. The germline V gene has CDR1 MDHEN and CDR2 SYDVKM. Trimming pared 10 bases from V and 5 bases from J, leaving 23 bases between. The CDR3 covers 15 residues.

The chain recombines TRBV7-9 with TRBJ2-7; 7 bases map to TRBD2. The junction had 6 bases not matched to a gene; V was cut back by 4 bases and J by 6 bases. This CDR3 is built from 13 residues. Per germline, CDR1 SEHNR and CDR2 FQNEAQ (reference sequence). The DNA for the CDR3 is TGTGCCAGCAGCTCCCAGACTAGCCTCGAGCAGTACTTC. Translated, it gives CASSSQTSLEQYF.

The V gene is TRBV9, the J gene TRBJ1-1; D is undetermined. This CDR3 comprises 14 residues. Germline V gene data show CDR1 as SGDLS and CDR2 as YYNGEE. The V gene lost 6 bases and the J gene lost 5 bases, with 17 bases spanning the gap. In nucleotides, the CDR3 is TGTGCCAGCACCACCCTGAGCGGAGGAACTGAAGCTTTCTTT. The encoded protein is CASTTLSGGTEAFF.

As to this clone: The sample has other DNA sequences that encode this CDR3 too. The chain has TRBV29-1 and TRBJ2-6, with a weak D call TRBD2 (6 bases). The CDR3 is 15 amino acids. The germline V and J ends were trimmed by 4 bases and 0 bases, with 10 bases remaining between them. Per the germline V gene, CDR1 is SQVTM and CDR2 is ANQGSEA. This CDR3 is CSVVGGVSGANVLTF. CDR3 in DNA: TGCAGCGTTGTGGGGGGAGTCTCTGGGGCCAACGTCCTGACTTTC.

The gene calls are TRBV5-1 and TRBJ2-7; the D gene is possibly TRBD1 (6 bases). The CDR3 runs 14 residues. V lost 6 bases to trimming and J lost 3 bases, with 16 bases between them. Looked up from germline, CDR1 is SGHRS and CDR2 is YFSETQ. The CDR3 is CASTTVTGHYEQYF. CDR3 in DNA: TGCGCCAGCACCACCGTCACAGGGCACTACGAGCAGTACTTC.

V and J are TRBV10-1 and TRBJ2-3; the D gene is possibly TRBD2 (6 bases). Germline V gene data show CDR1 as WNHNN and CDR2 as SYGVQD (reference sequence). This CDR3 has 16 amino acids. V was pared by 0 bases and J by 2 bases, with 12 bases between. The CDR3, as DNA: TGCGCCAGCAGTGAGTCGCGAGCGGGTTACACAGATACGCAGTATTTT. It codes for CASSESRAGYTDTQYF.

A single count supports this clone. The chain carries TRBV28 and TRBJ2-4; no definite D call. The CDR3 has 17 residues. CDR1 is MDHEN and CDR2 is SYDVKM in the germline V gene. Trimming took off 3 bases at V and 0 bases at J, with 15 bases between the two ends. In DNA, the CDR3 is TGTGCCAGCAGTTTCCGGCGGAGCTTTTTAGCCAAAAACATTCAGTACTTC. Translated, it gives CASSFRRSFLAKNIQYF.

V is TRBV10-3 and J is TRBJ2-2; TRBD2 agrees at 10 bases. CDR3 length: 18 residues. The trim removed 0 bases at V and 3 bases at J, leaving 7 bases unmatched. CDR1 ENHRY and CDR2 SYGVKD come from the germline V gene. CDR3 region: CAISESTSGSLYTGELFF. The CDR3 DNA sequence: TGTGCCATCAGTGAGTCGACTAGCGGGTCTCTCTACACCGGGGAGCTGTTTTTT.

The chain links TRBV6-5 to TRBJ2-7, with TRBD2 matching 12 bases. V lost 6 bases to trimming and J lost 7 bases; unmatched junction nucleotides: 4. The CDR3 length is 13 residues. Germline assignment: CDR1 MNHEY and CDR2 SVGAGI. CDR3 amino acids: CASRLAGGKEQYF. DNA of the CDR3: TGTGCCAGCAGGCTAGCGGGAGGGAAAGAGCAGTACTTC.

In the case of this clone: Other nucleotide sequences in the sample specify the same CDR3. The rearrangement links TRBV7-2 to TRBJ2-7; 7 bases align to TRBD1. V lost 5 bases and J lost 1; bases outside the gene matches: 2. Looked up from germline, CDR1 is SGHTA and CDR2 is FQGNSA. The CDR3 runs 13 residues. CDR3 residues: CASSKDRSYEQYF. The DNA for the CDR3 is TGTGCCAGCAGCAAGGACAGGTCCTACGAGCAGTACTTC.

The chain is built from TRBV9 and TRBJ1-5, with 7 bases matching TRBD1. After removal of 0 bases from V and 2 bases from J, the junction contained 5 bases not matched to a gene. Per the germline V gene, CDR1 is SGDLS and CDR2 is YYNGEE. The CDR3 has 16 residues. CDR3 coding DNA: TGTGCCAGCAGCGTAGGGACAGGTGGGGGCAATCAGCCCCAGCATTTT. Amino acids: CASSVGTGGGNQPQHF.

In this sample, this clone turned up once. The CDR3 reads CASSVASSHGLAEHNEQFF. The CDR3 DNA sequence: TGTGCCAGCAGCGTAGCTTCCAGCCACGGTCTAGCGGAACACAATGAGCAGTTCTTC. This chain links TRBV9 with TRBJ2-1; TRBD2 agrees at 7 bases. Germline values: CDR1 SGDLS, CDR2 YYNGEE. After removal of 0 bases from V and 5 bases from J, the junction contained 17 bases not matched to a gene. This CDR3 contains 19 residues.

The V gene is TRBV28, the J gene TRBJ1-1; 7 nucleotides agree with TRBD1. V gave up 2 bases and J gave up 6 bases; unmatched junction bases: 6. CDR1 is MDHEN and CDR2 is SYDVKM in the germline V gene. CDR3 size: 14 residues. In nucleotides, the CDR3 is TGTGCCAGCAGTTTAAGGGACAGTTTTCCTGAAGCTTTCTTT. Protein product: CASSLRDSFPEAFF.

The chain carries TRBV10-3 and TRBJ2-2; 7 nucleotides line up with TRBD1. Germline values: CDR1 ENHRY, CDR2 SYGVKD. The CDR3 totals 11 residues. With 10 bases clipped from V and 6 bases from J, the junction kept 2 bases outside the gene matches. CDR3 residues: CATQGAGELFF. The CDR3 DNA is TGTGCCACCCAGGGGGCCGGGGAGCTGTTTTTT.

The V and J genes are TRBV6-6 and TRBJ1-5; no clear D gene. Germline assignment: CDR1 MNHNY and CDR2 SVGAGI (reference sequence). V was cut by 0 bases and J by 8 bases, with 11 bases left in between. This CDR3 comprises 14 residues. The CDR3 nucleotides read TGTGCCAGCAGTTACTCTCGGGGAGCGGAGCCCCAGCATTTT. It codes for CASSYSRGAEPQHF.